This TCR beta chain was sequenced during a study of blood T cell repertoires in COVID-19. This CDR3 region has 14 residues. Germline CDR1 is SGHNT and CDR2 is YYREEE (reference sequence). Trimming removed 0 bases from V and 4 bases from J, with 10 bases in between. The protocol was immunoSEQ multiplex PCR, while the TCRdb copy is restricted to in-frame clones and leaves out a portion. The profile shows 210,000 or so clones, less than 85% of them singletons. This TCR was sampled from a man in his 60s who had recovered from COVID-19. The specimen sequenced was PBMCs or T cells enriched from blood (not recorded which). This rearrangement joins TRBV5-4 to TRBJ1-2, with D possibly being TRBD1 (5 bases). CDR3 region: CASSLDSRVYGYTF. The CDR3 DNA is TGTGCCAGCAGCTTGGACAGCAGGGTCTATGGCTACACCTTC.